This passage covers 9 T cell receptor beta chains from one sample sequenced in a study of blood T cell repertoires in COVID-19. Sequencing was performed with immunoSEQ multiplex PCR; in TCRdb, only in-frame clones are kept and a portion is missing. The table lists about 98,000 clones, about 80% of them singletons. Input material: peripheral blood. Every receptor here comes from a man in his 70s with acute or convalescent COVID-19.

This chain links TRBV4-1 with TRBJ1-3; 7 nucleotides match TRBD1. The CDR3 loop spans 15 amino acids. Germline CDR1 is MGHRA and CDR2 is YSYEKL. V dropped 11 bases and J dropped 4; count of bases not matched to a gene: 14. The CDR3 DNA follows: TGCGCCCCCAGCCGCCCAGGGGGTAACGGAAACACCATATATTTT. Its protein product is CAPSRPGGNGNTIYF.

The CDR3 nucleotides read TGCAGCGTTGTTACAGGGAATGGCAATCAGCCCCAGCATTTT. Protein product: CSVVTGNGNQPQHF. V and J are TRBV29-1 and TRBJ1-5, with D possibly being TRBD1 (6 bases). Per the germline V gene, CDR1 is SQVTM and CDR2 is ANQGSEA. The CDR3 has 14 amino acids. V shed 4 bases and J shed 2 bases, with 12 bases lying between them. Filled out from reference TRBV29-1 and TRBJ1-5, the complete variable domain reads SAVISQKPSRDICQRGTSLTIQCQVDSQVTMMFWYRQQPGQSLTLIATANQGSEATYESGFVIDKFPISRPNLTFSTLTVSNMSPEDSSIYLCSVVTGNGNQPQHFGDGTRLSIL.

CDR3 loop: CASSPWDRARETQYF. The DNA of the CDR3 is TGTGCCAGCAGCCCCTGGGACAGGGCCAGGGAGACCCAGTACTTC. This chain joins TRBV7-6 and TRBJ2-5; the match to TRBD1 covers 9 bases. The CDR3 length is 15 residues. The J segment lost 5 bases and the V segment lost 5 bases, leaving 9 bases of the junction unmatched. Germline-derived CDR1 and CDR2 are SGHVS and FNYEAQ. The complete variable domain, with remaining parts taken from reference TRBV7-6 and TRBJ2-5, reads GAGVSQSPRYKVTKRGQDVALRCDPISGHVSLYWYRQALGQGPEFLTYFNYEAQQDKSGLPNDRFSAERPEGSISTLTIQRTEQRDSAMYRCASSPWDRARETQYFGPGTRLLVL.

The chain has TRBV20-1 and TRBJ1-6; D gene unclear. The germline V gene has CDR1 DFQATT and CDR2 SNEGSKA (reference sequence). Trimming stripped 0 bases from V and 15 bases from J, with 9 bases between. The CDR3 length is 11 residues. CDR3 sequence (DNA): TGCAGTGCTAGAGAGGTCCGCTACCTCCACTTT. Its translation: CSAREVRYLHF.

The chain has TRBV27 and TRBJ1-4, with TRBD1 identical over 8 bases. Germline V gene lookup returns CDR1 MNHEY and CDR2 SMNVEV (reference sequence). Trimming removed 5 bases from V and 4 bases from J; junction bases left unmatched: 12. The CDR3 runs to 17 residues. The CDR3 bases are TGTGCCAGCAGTCACAGGGGGATGCCGGGGTTTAATGAAAAACTGTTTTTT. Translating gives CASSHRGMPGFNEKLFF.

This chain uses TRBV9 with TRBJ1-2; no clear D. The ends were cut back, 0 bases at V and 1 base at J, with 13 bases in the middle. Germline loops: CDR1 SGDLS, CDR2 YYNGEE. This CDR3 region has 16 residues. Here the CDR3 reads CASSVGGQSGNYGYTF. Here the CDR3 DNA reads TGTGCCAGCAGCGTAGGCGGGCAGAGCGGTAACTATGGCTACACCTTC.

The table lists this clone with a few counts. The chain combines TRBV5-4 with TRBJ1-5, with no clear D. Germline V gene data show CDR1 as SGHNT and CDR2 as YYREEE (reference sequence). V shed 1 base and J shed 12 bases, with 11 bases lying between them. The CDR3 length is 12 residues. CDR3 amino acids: CASSLPPGGQHF. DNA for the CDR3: TGTGCCAGCAGCTTGCCCCCGGGAGGCCAGCATTTT.

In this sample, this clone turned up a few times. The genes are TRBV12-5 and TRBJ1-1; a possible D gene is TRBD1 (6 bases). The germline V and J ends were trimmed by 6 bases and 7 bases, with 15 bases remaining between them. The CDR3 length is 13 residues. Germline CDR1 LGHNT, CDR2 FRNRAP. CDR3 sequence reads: CASGSGQRDEAFF. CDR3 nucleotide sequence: TGTGCTAGTGGCTCCGGACAGCGGGATGAAGCTTTCTTT. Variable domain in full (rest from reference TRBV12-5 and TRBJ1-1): DARVTQTPRHKVTEMGQEVTMRCQPILGHNTVFWYRQTMMQGLELLAYFRNRAPLDDSGMPKDRFSAEMPDATLATLKIQPSEPRDSAVYFCASGSGQRDEAFFGQGTRLTVV.

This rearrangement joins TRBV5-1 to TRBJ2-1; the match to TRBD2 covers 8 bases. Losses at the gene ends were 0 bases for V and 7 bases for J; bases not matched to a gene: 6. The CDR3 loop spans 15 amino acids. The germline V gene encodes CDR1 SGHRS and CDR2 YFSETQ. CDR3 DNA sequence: TGCGCCAGCAGCTTGGGGTTAGCGGGATGGAATGAGCAGTTCTTC. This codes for CASSLGLAGWNEQFF.